A selection of T cell receptor beta chains follows, all from one sample in a study of cytomegalovirus exposure and HLA in healthy donors. Measured with immunoSEQ multiplex PCR; TCRdb has only the in-frame clones, and not every one. The table has fewer than 150,000 clones, 70% to 85% seen once. Sequencing input: PBMCs. The receptors shown here come from a male donor in good health and CMV-seronegative. Each CDR3 is given with its conserved first and last residue. The order of the fields is D gene, V gene, J gene, clone size, CDR3 DNA, CDR3 protein. The D gene is left open where the match is weak. The size field is filled for only some rows; it gives once, few, many or a size class.

d_call: .; v_call: TRBV18; j_call: TRBJ2-4; clone_size: .; cdr3_nt: TGTGCCAGCTCACCAACCCCAGCGGTAGCCAAAAACATTCAGTACTTC; cdr3_aa: CASSPTPAVAKNIQYF
d_call: .; v_call: TRBV29-1; j_call: TRBJ1-2; clone_size: once; cdr3_nt: TGCAGCGCCGGTTATGGCTACACCTTC; cdr3_aa: CSAGYGYTF
d_call: .; v_call: TRBV4-2; j_call: TRBJ2-3; clone_size: .; cdr3_nt: TGTGCCAGCAGCCAAAAGGTGGGGGGAGGCGCAGATACGCAGTATTTT; cdr3_aa: CASSQKVGGGADTQYF
d_call: .; v_call: TRBV7-9; j_call: TRBJ2-3; clone_size: .; cdr3_nt: TGTGCCAGCAGCCCTAGGAGTTCCACAGATACGCAGTATTTT; cdr3_aa: CASSPRSSTDTQYF
d_call: TRBD2; v_call: TRBV14; j_call: TRBJ2-3; clone_size: .; cdr3_nt: TGTGCCAGCAGGAAGCGGGGCCCAGGGGATACGCAGTATTTT; cdr3_aa: CASRKRGPGDTQYF
d_call: .; v_call: TRBV19; j_call: TRBJ2-5; clone_size: .; cdr3_nt: TGTGCCAGTAGTATGTCGGCCGGGGAGACCCAGTACTTC; cdr3_aa: CASSMSAGETQYF
d_call: TRBD2; v_call: TRBV5-4; j_call: TRBJ2-5; clone_size: .; cdr3_nt: TGTGCCAGCAGCCCCGGGGGGAGCGGGGAGCAGTACTTC; cdr3_aa: CASSPGGSGEQYF
d_call: .; v_call: TRBV6-1; j_call: TRBJ2-3; clone_size: .; cdr3_nt: TGTGCCAGCAGTGAAGGTATCGGGGACACAGATACGCAGTATTTT; cdr3_aa: CASSEGIGDTDTQYF
d_call: TRBD1; v_call: TRBV11-3; j_call: TRBJ2-7; clone_size: .; cdr3_nt: TGTGCCAGCACCGATCGATACAGGGGGCCGATATTGGAGCAGTACTTC; cdr3_aa: CASTDRYRGPILEQYF
d_call: .; v_call: TRBV29-1; j_call: TRBJ2-4; clone_size: .; cdr3_nt: TGCAGCGTTGAGGCAAAGCTAGCCAAAAGCATTCAGTACTTC; cdr3_aa: CSVEAKLAKSIQYF
d_call: TRBD2; v_call: TRBV5-1; j_call: TRBJ2-1; clone_size: .; cdr3_nt: TGCGCCAGCAGCTTGTGGCTAGCGGACAATGAGCAGTTCTTC; cdr3_aa: CASSLWLADNEQFF
d_call: TRBD2; v_call: TRBV7-8; j_call: TRBJ2-1; clone_size: .; cdr3_nt: TGTGTCAGCAGCCCGGCGGAAGGACTAGCGGCCAATGAGCAGTTCTTC; cdr3_aa: CVSSPAEGLAANEQFF
d_call: TRBD1; v_call: TRBV28; j_call: TRBJ1-5; clone_size: .; cdr3_nt: TGTGCCGCCACGGGACAGCTCAATCAGCCCCAGCATTTT; cdr3_aa: CAATGQLNQPQHF
d_call: .; v_call: TRBV7-3; j_call: TRBJ2-1; clone_size: once; cdr3_nt: TGTGCCAGCAGCGGTGGGGGGAAGTCCTACAATGAGCAGTTCTTC; cdr3_aa: CASSGGGKSYNEQFF
d_call: .; v_call: TRBV5-1; j_call: TRBJ2-3; clone_size: .; cdr3_nt: TGCGCCAGCAGCTTGGAGTCAGGGTTAGATACGCAGTATTTT; cdr3_aa: CASSLESGLDTQYF
d_call: .; v_call: TRBV29-1; j_call: TRBJ1-2; clone_size: .; cdr3_nt: TGCAGCGTTGTTCACCAGGCTGGCTACCCCTTC; cdr3_aa: CSVVHQAGYPF
d_call: .; v_call: TRBV27; j_call: TRBJ1-5; clone_size: .; cdr3_nt: TGTGCCAGCAGTTTAGGGACACTTCAGCCCCAGCATTTT; cdr3_aa: CASSLGTLQPQHF
d_call: .; v_call: TRBV29-1; j_call: TRBJ1-1; clone_size: .; cdr3_nt: TGCAGCGTCCACACGAACACTGAAGCTTTCTTT; cdr3_aa: CSVHTNTEAFF
d_call: TRBD1; v_call: TRBV28; j_call: TRBJ2-5; clone_size: .; cdr3_nt: TGTGCCAGCAGTATCAATAGGGGGCGGCTCCAAGAGACCCAGTACTTC; cdr3_aa: CASSINRGRLQETQYF
d_call: .; v_call: TRBV6-5; j_call: TRBJ2-5; clone_size: .; cdr3_nt: TGTGCCAGCAGTTACTCGCACAGCCAAGAGACCCAGTACTTC; cdr3_aa: CASSYSHSQETQYF
d_call: TRBD1; v_call: TRBV10-1; j_call: TRBJ2-7; clone_size: .; cdr3_nt: TGCGCCAGCAGTCACCGATCGACAGGGGCTTACGAGCAGTACTTC; cdr3_aa: CASSHRSTGAYEQYF
d_call: TRBD1; v_call: TRBV29-1; j_call: TRBJ1-1; clone_size: .; cdr3_nt: TGCAGCGCCCTGAAAGGGACAGGCAACACTGAAGCTTTCTTT; cdr3_aa: CSALKGTGNTEAFF
d_call: TRBD1; v_call: TRBV5-1; j_call: TRBJ2-7; clone_size: .; cdr3_nt: TGCGCCAGCAGCCCGGACAGGGTAGACCACGAGCAGTACTTC; cdr3_aa: CASSPDRVDHEQYF
d_call: .; v_call: TRBV6-5; j_call: TRBJ2-7; clone_size: .; cdr3_nt: TGTGCCAGCAGTTACTCGCAGGAGTCAGGGGAGCAGTACTTC; cdr3_aa: CASSYSQESGEQYF
d_call: TRBD1; v_call: TRBV7-9; j_call: TRBJ1-2; clone_size: .; cdr3_nt: TGTGCCAGCAGCTACGACAGGGCCCATGGCTACACCTTC; cdr3_aa: CASSYDRAHGYTF
d_call: .; v_call: TRBV7-9; j_call: TRBJ1-1; clone_size: .; cdr3_nt: TGTGCCGCAGCTGGCGGTCAGGGGTCGGACACTGAAGCTTTCTTT; cdr3_aa: CAAAGGQGSDTEAFF
d_call: TRBD1; v_call: TRBV7-9; j_call: TRBJ1-2; clone_size: .; cdr3_nt: TGTGCCAGCACCCCCGGGCAGGGGGGCGGCTACACCTTC; cdr3_aa: CASTPGQGGGYTF
d_call: .; v_call: TRBV13; j_call: TRBJ2-3; clone_size: .; cdr3_nt: TGTGCCAGCAGCTTAGGATACAGGAACACAGATACGCAGTATTTT; cdr3_aa: CASSLGYRNTDTQYF
d_call: .; v_call: TRBV27; j_call: TRBJ1-2; clone_size: .; cdr3_nt: TGTGCCAGCAGTTTAGGTTTCGGGGGGATCTATGGCTACACCTTC; cdr3_aa: CASSLGFGGIYGYTF
d_call: TRBD1; v_call: TRBV19; j_call: TRBJ1-5; clone_size: .; cdr3_nt: TGTGCCAGTGCGACAGGGTTATATCAGCCCCAGCATTTT; cdr3_aa: CASATGLYQPQHF
d_call: .; v_call: TRBV27; j_call: TRBJ2-1; clone_size: .; cdr3_nt: TGTGCCAGCAGTTTTAGCCCCGACTATGAGCAGTTCTTC; cdr3_aa: CASSFSPDYEQFF
d_call: .; v_call: TRBV6-5; j_call: TRBJ2-7; clone_size: .; cdr3_nt: TGTGCCAGCAGTTACTCCGAGGGAGGCGAGCAGTACTTC; cdr3_aa: CASSYSEGGEQYF
d_call: TRBD1; v_call: TRBV4-2; j_call: TRBJ2-7; clone_size: .; cdr3_nt: TGTGCCAGCAGCCAAGTGGTCCCGCGGCAGGGGGCCTCCTACGAGCAGTACTTC; cdr3_aa: CASSQVVPRQGASYEQYF
d_call: .; v_call: TRBV5-8; j_call: TRBJ2-3; clone_size: .; cdr3_nt: TGTGCCAGCAGCCCGGGGACACTATACACAGATACGCAGTATTTT; cdr3_aa: CASSPGTLYTDTQYF
d_call: TRBD1; v_call: TRBV10-3; j_call: TRBJ2-7; clone_size: few; cdr3_nt: TGTGCCATCAATCCGGGACAGGGATCCTACGAGCAGTACTTC; cdr3_aa: CAINPGQGSYEQYF
d_call: TRBD1; v_call: TRBV5-5; j_call: TRBJ2-7; clone_size: .; cdr3_nt: TGTGCCAGCAGCCCCGGACAGGGAAGGTCGGGCGAGCAGTACTTC; cdr3_aa: CASSPGQGRSGEQYF
d_call: TRBD1; v_call: TRBV5-4; j_call: TRBJ1-1; clone_size: once; cdr3_nt: TGTGCCAGCAGCCAACAGGGGGAAGCTTTCTTT; cdr3_aa: CASSQQGEAFF
d_call: .; v_call: TRBV7-6; j_call: TRBJ2-3; clone_size: .; cdr3_nt: TGTGCCAGCAGCGGCACTAGCCACCGCACAGATACGCAGTATTTT; cdr3_aa: CASSGTSHRTDTQYF
d_call: .; v_call: TRBV27; j_call: TRBJ2-7; clone_size: few; cdr3_nt: TGTGCCAGCAGAGCCGGGAACACGATCCTCTACGAGCAGTACTTC; cdr3_aa: CASRAGNTILYEQYF
d_call: TRBD1; v_call: TRBV27; j_call: TRBJ2-1; clone_size: few; cdr3_nt: TGTGCCAGCAGTTTGCTCCCAGGGGGCGGGATGGATGAGCAGTTCTTC; cdr3_aa: CASSLLPGGGMDEQFF
d_call: .; v_call: TRBV9; j_call: TRBJ1-3; clone_size: .; cdr3_nt: TGTGCCAGCAGCGGGGGGGGAGGAAACACCATATATTTT; cdr3_aa: CASSGGGGNTIYF
d_call: TRBD2; v_call: TRBV5-6; j_call: TRBJ2-5; clone_size: .; cdr3_nt: TGTGCCAGCAGCTTGGTCGGGGGGGGCAGGGAGACCCAGTACTTC; cdr3_aa: CASSLVGGGRETQYF
d_call: TRBD1; v_call: TRBV29-1; j_call: TRBJ1-2; clone_size: .; cdr3_nt: TGCAGAAAACCTGTGCCGGGACAGGGGGAGAAGTGCGGCTACACCTTC; cdr3_aa: CRKPVPGQGEKCGYTF
d_call: .; v_call: TRBV28; j_call: TRBJ2-7; clone_size: .; cdr3_nt: TGTGCCAGCAGTCAATTTTACGAGCAGTACTTC; cdr3_aa: CASSQFYEQYF
d_call: .; v_call: TRBV4-3; j_call: TRBJ2-3; clone_size: .; cdr3_nt: TGCGCCAGCAGCCAAGATCTATGGGCCACAGATACGCAGTATTTT; cdr3_aa: CASSQDLWATDTQYF
d_call: TRBD2; v_call: TRBV4-3; j_call: TRBJ2-7; clone_size: .; cdr3_nt: TGCGCCAGCAGCCAAGAGTTGGGACTAAATGCCTACGAGCAGTACTTC; cdr3_aa: CASSQELGLNAYEQYF
d_call: TRBD1; v_call: TRBV30; j_call: TRBJ1-2; clone_size: few; cdr3_nt: TGTGCCTGGAGGCGGGGGACAGGGGGCGACTATGGCTACACCTTC; cdr3_aa: CAWRRGTGGDYGYTF
d_call: .; v_call: TRBV5-6; j_call: TRBJ1-3; clone_size: .; cdr3_nt: TGTGCCAGCAGTTTCGACGGGACACGGATAAACACCATATATTTT; cdr3_aa: CASSFDGTRINTIYF
d_call: TRBD2; v_call: TRBV4-3; j_call: TRBJ2-1; clone_size: .; cdr3_nt: TGCGCCAGCAGCCAATATGCGGTCGGACTAGAGGTTTCTGAGCAGTTCTTC; cdr3_aa: CASSQYAVGLEVSEQFF
d_call: .; v_call: TRBV27; j_call: TRBJ2-2; clone_size: .; cdr3_nt: TGTGCCAGCAGTCTTTTGACCGGGGAGCTGTTTTTT; cdr3_aa: CASSLLTGELFF
d_call: .; v_call: TRBV5-4; j_call: TRBJ2-2; clone_size: once; cdr3_nt: TGTGCCAGCAGCTGGGGACATACGAACACCGGGGAGCTGTTTTTT; cdr3_aa: CASSWGHTNTGELFF